Each of the 29 T cell receptor beta chains below was sequenced from the same sample in a study of cytomegalovirus exposure and HLA in healthy donors. 60 Vbeta and 13 Jbeta primers were used in PCR. Clones were read by immunoSEQ multiplex PCR, and TCRdb kept only the in-frame ones, dropping some. The data hold roughly 72,000 clones, with 70% to 85% observed a single time. Sequenced: PBMCs. Receptor source: a human donor in good health.

This clone showed up just once. J is TRBJ2-2 and V is TRBV4-1, with 9 positions matching TRBD1. Germline assignment: CDR1 MGHRA and CDR2 YSYEKL. V was clipped by 8 bases and J by 5 bases; unmatched bases: 6. This CDR3 is built from 14 residues. CDR3 amino acids: CASLGQGGTGELFF. The CDR3 DNA reads as TGCGCCAGCCTGGGACAGGGAGGGACCGGGGAGCTGTTTTTT.

This chain connects TRBV28 to TRBJ1-5; D is possibly TRBD1 (5 bases). V lost 5 bases, J lost 5 bases, and 16 bases lay in between. The CDR3 sequence is 15 residues long. Germline V CDR1 and CDR2: MDHEN, SYDVKM. CDR3 in DNA: TGTGCCAGCAGTCCCCATAGGGAAGGGGATCAGCCCCAGCATTTT. It is translated as CASSPHREGDQPQHF.

The gene calls are TRBV9 and TRBJ1-5, with a weak D call TRBD1 (6 bases). The V and J ends lost 0 bases and 2 bases respectively, with 6 bases between them. The germline gives CDR1 SGDLS, CDR2 YYNGEE. The CDR3 spans 14 residues. DNA for the CDR3: TGTGCCAGCAGCGTAGAGGGGGGCAATCAGCCCCAGCATTTT. Its translation is CASSVEGGNQPQHF. The whole variable domain, remainder taken from reference TRBV9 and TRBJ1-5, is DSGVTQTPKHLITATGQRVTLRCSPRSGDLSVYWYQQSLDQGLQFLIQYYNGEERAKGNILERFSAQQFPDLHSELNLSSLELGDSALYFCASSVEGGNQPQHFGDGTRLSIL.

The chain carries TRBV28 and TRBJ1-5, with 7 bases identical to TRBD1. Germline lookup yields CDR1 MDHEN and CDR2 SYDVKM. V shed 4 bases and J 14 bases; nucleotides not matched to a gene: 5. The CDR3 extends over 11 amino acids. CDR3 bases: TGTGCCAGCAGTTGGGCAGGGGGTAAGCATTTT. As protein: CASSWAGGKHF.

This clone was detected only once. The chain carries TRBV10-3 and TRBJ2-1, with 7 positions matching TRBD2. The CDR3 runs 15 residues. V lost 5 bases to trimming and J lost 8 bases; unmatched junction nucleotides: 12. Germline V gives CDR1 ENHRY, CDR2 SYGVKD. CDR3 amino acids: CAISLLGAGEDEQFF. The DNA for the CDR3 is TGTGCCATCAGTCTGCTAGGGGCGGGAGAGGATGAGCAGTTCTTC.

The chain carries TRBV27 and TRBJ1-1; a weak D match, TRBD1 (5 bases). V was cut by 7 bases and J by 0 bases, with 18 bases left in between. Germline V gene sequence: CDR1 MNHEY, CDR2 SMNVEV (reference sequence). This CDR3 comprises 16 residues. CDR3 sequence reads: CASTPLGGRMNTEAFF. The CDR3 DNA reads TGTGCCAGCACACCCCTGGGGGGAAGGATGAACACTGAAGCTTTCTTT.

In this sample, this clone turned up a few times. The chain carries TRBV18 and TRBJ1-1, with D possibly being TRBD1 (5 bases). Per the germline V gene, CDR1 is KGHSH and CDR2 is LQKENI. This CDR3 has 13 residues. Trimming cost V 6 bases and J 1 base, with 9 bases left between them. As DNA, the CDR3 is TGTGCCAGCTCCTTCGACAGGAACACTGAAGCTTTCTTT. This sequence encodes CASSFDRNTEAFF.

J is TRBJ2-1 and V is TRBV29-1; D ambiguous. Germline assignment: CDR1 SQVTM and CDR2 ANQGSEA. With 5 bases removed from V and 7 bases from J, the gap between germline ends came to 6 bases. The CDR3 runs to 10 residues. CDR3 in amino acids: CSVRGNEQFF. CDR3 DNA sequence: TGCAGCGTTCGAGGTAATGAGCAGTTCTTC.

This CDR3 is CAWGLGGTQYF. DNA for the CDR3: TGTGCCTGGGGCTTGGGGGGTACGCAGTATTTT. The chain joins TRBV30 to TRBJ2-3, with D tentatively TRBD2 (6 bases). CDR3 size: 11 residues. CDR1 GTSNPN and CDR2 SVGIG come from the germline V gene (reference sequence). V was clipped by 5 bases and J by 8 bases, with 11 bases between them.

The J gene is TRBJ2-7, the V gene TRBV5-1; 8 bases match TRBD1. There are 14 residues in the CDR3. J lost 1 base, V lost 3 bases, and 3 bases had no gene match. Looked up from germline, CDR1 is SGHRS and CDR2 is YFSETQ. The CDR3 spells CASSSRTGSYEQYF. CDR3 nucleotide sequence: TGCGCCAGCAGCTCTAGGACAGGGTCCTACGAGCAGTACTTC.

V is TRBV7-8 and J is TRBJ2-1; no clear D gene. The CDR3 has 13 residues. V lost 1 base and J 6 bases, leaving 7 bases between the germline ends. The germline V gene has CDR1 SGHVS and CDR2 FQNEAQ. CDR3 sequence: CASSLVPSNEQFF. The CDR3 DNA sequence: TGTGCCAGCAGCTTAGTCCCCAGCAATGAGCAGTTCTTC. The variable domain in full, completed from reference TRBV7-8 and TRBJ2-1, reads GAGVSQSPRYKVAKRGQDVALRCDPISGHVSLFWYQQALGQGPEFLTYFQNEAQLDKSGLPSDRFFAERPEGSVSTLKIQRTQQEDSAVYLCASSLVPSNEQFFGPGTRLTVL.

V usage is TRBV2 and J usage is TRBJ2-1; no clear D. The CDR3 is 15 amino acids. Germline V gene lookup returns CDR1 SNHLY and CDR2 FYNNEI. Deletions cut 1 base from V and 0 bases from J, with 7 bases between. The chain's CDR3 is CASSEVEASYNEQFF. CDR3 coding DNA: TGTGCCAGCAGTGAAGTAGAGGCCTCCTACAATGAGCAGTTCTTC.

The genes are TRBV4-1 and TRBJ2-7; the D gene is possibly TRBD2 (6 bases). Germline assignment: CDR1 MGHRA and CDR2 YSYEKL. V was shortened by 4 bases and J by 6 bases, with 19 bases between the two germline ends. This CDR3 spans 15 amino acids. The CDR3 is CASSPLAGIWLEQYF. The CDR3 coding sequence is TGCGCCAGCAGCCCATTGGCGGGAATATGGCTCGAGCAGTACTTC.

This clone was seen a single time. The rearrangement links TRBV11-2 to TRBJ2-1, with 9 bases matching TRBD2. V dropped 6 bases and J dropped 10; count of bases not matched to a gene: 10. There are 14 residues in the CDR3. In germline, CDR1 is SGHAT, CDR2 FQNNGV. The CDR3 spells CASRGLREGREQFF. As DNA, the CDR3 is TGTGCCAGCAGGGGTTTGCGGGAGGGCCGCGAGCAGTTCTTC.

The V and J genes are TRBV30 and TRBJ2-1, with 9 bases that match TRBD1. The CDR3 runs to 13 residues. J was trimmed by 9 bases and V by 3 bases; bases with no gene match: 6. In germline, CDR1 is GTSNPN, CDR2 SVGIG (reference sequence). The CDR3 nucleotides are TGTGCCTGGAGCCCGGGACAGGGAAGTGAGCAGTTCTTC. Its protein is CAWSPGQGSEQFF.

V and J are TRBV6-6 and TRBJ1-1, with no clear D. The germline V and J ends were trimmed by 3 bases and 4 bases, with 18 bases remaining between them. Germline lookup yields CDR1 MNHNY and CDR2 SVGAGI (reference sequence). The CDR3 loop spans 16 amino acids. The CDR3 spells CASSYHPAGGGTEAFF. For the CDR3, the DNA is TGTGCCAGCAGTTATCATCCGGCCGGCGGAGGCACTGAAGCTTTCTTT.

The chain uses TRBV28 and TRBJ1-1, with TRBD1 as a possible D gene (5 bases). With 3 bases removed from V and 2 bases from J, the gap between germline ends came to 10 bases. CDR1 and CDR2 from the germline V gene are MDHEN and SYDVKM. This CDR3 spans 14 amino acids. CDR3: CASSFPTVNTEAFF. The CDR3 nucleotides are TGTGCCAGCAGTTTCCCGACAGTTAACACTGAAGCTTTCTTT. Full variable domain (remainder filled in from reference TRBV28 and TRBJ1-1): DVKVTQSSRYLVKRTGEKVFLECVQDMDHENMFWYRQDPGLGLRLIYFSYDVKMKEKGDIPEGYSVSREKKERFSLILESASTNQTSMYLCASSFPTVNTEAFFGQGTRLTVV.

This clone has only one observation. The V and J genes are TRBV5-1 and TRBJ2-3, with TRBD2 identical over 13 bases. CDR3 length: 16 amino acids. Germline V gene lookup returns CDR1 SGHRS and CDR2 YFSETQ. V lost 4 bases and J lost 0; bases outside the gene matches: 2. The CDR3 DNA reads as TGCGCCAGCAGCCCGGGACTAGCGGGGAGCACAGATACGCAGTATTTT. It is translated as CASSPGLAGSTDTQYF.

By share, this clone ranks as medium-sized (0.01 to 0.1%). The chain carries TRBV30 and TRBJ2-6, with 9 bases lining up with TRBD2. The CDR3 has 16 amino acids. Trimming cost V 8 bases and J 0 bases; bases outside gene matches: 8. Germline CDR1 is GTSNPN and CDR2 is SVGIG (reference sequence). In DNA form, the CDR3 reads TGTGCCGGCGGGAGGGGGCTACCCTCTGGGGCCAACGTCCTGACTTTC. This codes for CAGGRGLPSGANVLTF.

V usage is TRBV6-1 and J usage is TRBJ1-3; maybe TRBD1 (5 bases). This CDR3 comprises 15 residues. V was shortened by 6 bases and J by 0 bases, with 12 bases between the two germline ends. Germline CDR1 MNHNS, CDR2 SASEGT. The CDR3 bases are TGTGCCAGCAGCGTCGACAGCCTCTCTGGAAACACCATATATTTT. This translates into CASSVDSLSGNTIYF.

The chain carries TRBV19 and TRBJ2-1, with D possibly TRBD2 on 6 matching bases. Germline lookup yields CDR1 LNHDA and CDR2 SQIVND (reference sequence). The CDR3 runs 11 residues. V lost 5 bases to trimming and J lost 12 bases, with 11 bases between them. CDR3 DNA sequence: TGTGCCAGTAGTCTCCGGGACTGGCAGTTCTTC. It specifies CASSLRDWQFF. The variable domain in full, completed from reference TRBV19 and TRBJ2-1, reads DGGITQSPKYLFRKEGQNVTLSCEQNLNHDAMYWYRQDPGQGLRLIYYSQIVNDFQKGDIAEGYSVSREKKESFPLTVTSAQKNPTAFYLCASSLRDWQFFGPGTRLTVL.

The rearrangement joins TRBV4-1 to TRBJ1-5; TRBD1 is a possible D gene (6 bases). The CDR3 is made up of 14 amino acids. V was trimmed by 4 bases and J by 3 bases, leaving 10 bases between them. Germline V gene sequence: CDR1 MGHRA, CDR2 YSYEKL. The CDR3 nucleotides read TGCGCCAGCAGCCTGGACAGCTACAATCAGCCCCAGCATTTT. Residues: CASSLDSYNQPQHF.

The rearrangement uses TRBV5-1 and TRBJ2-3; a weak D match, TRBD2 (5 bases). The CDR3 loop spans 16 amino acids. From germline, CDR1 is SGHRS and CDR2 YFSETQ. V shed 2 bases and J shed 1 base, with 14 bases lying between them. The DNA for the CDR3 is TGCGCCAGCAGCTTCCTACCTTTGGGAGGCACAGATACGCAGTATTTT. It yields the protein CASSFLPLGGTDTQYF.

The rearrangement uses TRBV19 and TRBJ1-3; 7 nucleotides agree with TRBD1. V dropped 6 bases and J dropped 4; count of bases not matched to a gene: 12. The CDR3 has 16 residues. Germline loops: CDR1 LNHDA, CDR2 SQIVND (reference sequence). The CDR3 region is CASSPDRSSWGNTIYF. The CDR3 DNA is TGTGCCAGTAGCCCGGACAGGTCTTCTTGGGGAAACACCATATATTTT.

This chain connects TRBV5-1 to TRBJ2-3, with 8 bases that match TRBD2. This CDR3 comprises 16 residues. The germline V gene encodes CDR1 SGHRS and CDR2 YFSETQ. Trimming cost V 5 bases and J 2 bases; bases outside gene matches: 10. This CDR3 is CASSFSGSHVTDTQYF. For the CDR3, the DNA is TGCGCCAGCAGTTTCAGCGGGAGTCACGTCACAGATACGCAGTATTTT.

This clone was detected only a few times. CDR3 sequence reads: CSVEEGTGTGELFF. Written as DNA, the CDR3 is TGCAGCGTTGAGGAGGGGACTGGCACCGGGGAGCTGTTTTTT. V usage is TRBV29-1 and J usage is TRBJ2-2; a weak D match, TRBD2 (6 bases). Germline values: CDR1 SQVTM, CDR2 ANQGSEA. The CDR3 sequence is 14 residues long. Trimming cost V 3 bases and J 4 bases, with 12 bases left between them.

The chain has TRBV11-3 and TRBJ2-2; D is perhaps TRBD2 (6 bases). CDR1 is SGHNT, CDR2 YENEEA, per germline. This CDR3 region has 15 residues. The V end was cut by 2 bases, the J end by 4 bases, with 11 bases between. DNA for the CDR3: TGTGCCAGCAGCTTAATGGGAGGCCTCACCGGGGAGCTGTTTTTT. It encodes CASSLMGGLTGELFF.

The gene calls are TRBV6-1 and TRBJ2-2; possible D gene TRBD2, 6 bases. From germline, CDR1 is MNHNS and CDR2 SASEGT. The CDR3 length is 14 residues. Trimming took 3 bases from V and 4 from J, leaving 9 bases between them. The CDR3 region has the DNA TGTGCCAGCAGTGAGGAGGGCGGCACCGGGGAGCTGTTTTTT. This codes for CASSEEGGTGELFF.

The CDR3 nucleotides read TGTGCCAGCAGTGCCAGGAACACTGAAGCTTTCTTT. It specifies CASSARNTEAFF. The V gene is TRBV6-1, the J gene TRBJ1-1; D gene uncertain. The CDR3 is 12 residues long. Germline CDR1 and CDR2: MNHNS and SASEGT. The V end was cut by 4 bases, the J end by 1 base, with 4 bases between.